A single sample gave rise to the 25 T cell receptor beta chains below, sequenced in a study of beta chain features in type 1 diabetes. Study-wide results and limits: When Type 1 diabetes patients were examined, their TCRB CDR3s proved moderately but significantly shorter in all four CD4+ subsets.

The sequenced template was cDNA made from the entire isolated RNA. The method was immunoSEQ multiplex PCR; TCRdb's version includes in-frame clones alone and lacks a portion of them. The table lists 300,000 to 400,000 clones, roughly 14% of them singletons. What these receptors recognize is not known. Sequencing was performed on naive CD4+ T cells from blood. These receptor sequences come from a woman under 30 with type 1 diabetes.

This clone showed up just a few times. Other DNA sequences in this sample translate to the same CDR3. The genes are TRBV30 and TRBJ1-5, with D unresolved. Looked up from germline, CDR1 is GTSNPN and CDR2 is SVGIG (reference sequence). V lost 2 bases to trimming and J lost 6 bases, with 5 bases between them. CDR3 length: 11 amino acids. In nucleotides, the CDR3 is TGTGCCTGGAGTACGGGTCAGCCCCAGCATTTT. As protein: CAWSTGQPQHF.

This clone appeared a few times. The V gene is TRBV28, the J gene TRBJ2-6; D gene uncertain. Germline V lookup: CDR1 MDHEN, CDR2 SYDVKM. Deletions cut 4 bases from V and 0 bases from J, with 4 bases between. The CDR3 consists of 14 residues. For the CDR3, the DNA is TGTGCCAGCAGTTCGTTCTCTGGGGCCAACGTCCTGACTTTC. The encoded protein is CASSSFSGANVLTF. The entire variable domain, with the rest obtained from reference TRBV28 and TRBJ2-6, is as follows: DVKVTQSSRYLVKRTGEKVFLECVQDMDHENMFWYRQDPGLGLRLIYFSYDVKMKEKGDIPEGYSVSREKKERFSLILESASTNQTSMYLCASSSFSGANVLTFGAGSRLTVL.

On this clone itself: This CDR3 is also generated by other DNA sequences in the sample. The chain has TRBV28 and TRBJ2-3, with D perhaps matching TRBD2 (6 bases). Per germline, CDR1 MDHEN and CDR2 SYDVKM. The CDR3 contains 14 residues. V was clipped by 5 bases and J by 3 bases, with 12 bases between them. The CDR3 loop reads CASSPPGGTDTQYF. The CDR3, as DNA: TGTGCCAGCAGTCCCCCTGGAGGGACAGATACGCAGTATTTT.

This chain joins TRBV10-3 and TRBJ2-7, with TRBD2 matching 13 bases. CDR3 length: 16 amino acids. Germline CDR1 reads ENHRY; CDR2 reads SYGVKD. Losses at the gene ends were 0 bases for V and 4 bases for J; bases not matched to a gene: 3. CDR3 DNA sequence: TGTGCCATCAGTGAGTCCCGGACTAGCGGGAGTTACGAGCAGTACGTC. Its protein is CAISESRTSGSYEQYV.

CDR3 protein: CASSSSAGGLNEQFF. The CDR3, as DNA: TGCGCCAGCAGTTCTTCAGCGGGAGGCCTCAATGAGCAGTTCTTC. The chain links TRBV4-1 to TRBJ2-1; TRBD2 agrees at 9 bases. Germline lookup yields CDR1 MGHRA and CDR2 YSYEKL. This CDR3 contains 15 residues. With 6 bases clipped from V and 6 bases from J, the junction kept 9 bases outside the gene matches.

This clone has only a few counts. This chain links TRBV5-4 with TRBJ1-2, with a tentative D call TRBD1 (6 bases). Looked up from germline, CDR1 is SGHNT and CDR2 is YYREEE (reference sequence). This CDR3 has 14 residues. V was clipped by 2 bases and J by 4 bases, with 12 bases between them. CDR3 sequence reads: CASSFWTAPYGYTF. Here the CDR3 DNA reads TGTGCCAGCAGCTTCTGGACAGCTCCCTATGGCTACACCTTC. The full variable domain, rest sourced from reference TRBV5-4 and TRBJ1-2, is ETGVTQSPTHLIKTRGQQVTLRCSSQSGHNTVSWYQQALGQGPQFIFQYYREEENGRGNFPPRFSGLQFPNYSSELNVNALELDDSALYLCASSFWTAPYGYTFGSGTRLTVV.

This clone was counted a few times. The DNA of the CDR3 is TGTGCCCCTAGAGGGCAGCCGAACACTGAAGCTTTCTTT. Translated, it gives CAPRGQPNTEAFF. The chain carries TRBV21-1 and TRBJ1-1. TRBV21-1 counts as a pseudogene. The CDR3 loop spans 13 amino acids.

Only a few counts were recorded for this clone. The chain carries TRBV11-3 and TRBJ1-2; the D is unclear. The CDR3 has 15 residues. The V end was cut by 1 base, the J end by 7 bases, with 16 bases between. Per germline, CDR1 SGHNT and CDR2 YENEEA. CDR3 region: CASSLAGIGVGGYTF. Here the CDR3 DNA reads TGTGCCAGCAGCTTAGCCGGTATCGGAGTCGGTGGCTACACCTTC.

About this clone itself: The sample contains more than one DNA sequence encoding this CDR3. The chain combines TRBV7-2 with TRBJ2-7; 8 bases map to TRBD1. The CDR3 totals 14 residues. The V and J ends lost 1 base and 2 bases, in that order; junction bases with no gene match: 1. Germline CDR1 is SGHTA and CDR2 is FQGNSA. CDR3 in DNA: TGTGCCAGCAGCTTAGGACAGGGGACCTACGAGCAGTACTTC. Its translation: CASSLGQGTYEQYF.

This clone has just a few counts. The chain uses TRBV30 and TRBJ2-5; TRBD1 might be the D (6 bases). Germline loops: CDR1 GTSNPN, CDR2 SVGIG (reference sequence). The CDR3 is 13 residues long. Trimming removed 0 bases from V and 2 bases from J, with 7 bases in between. The CDR3 spells CAWSVTGQETQYF. CDR3 bases: TGTGCCTGGAGTGTGACAGGACAAGAGACCCAGTACTTC.

Only a few counts were recorded for this clone. V gene TRBV27 combines with J gene TRBJ2-5, with TRBD1 matching over 9 bases. The V and J ends lost 5 bases and 4 bases, in that order; junction bases with no gene match: 14. Germline V gene sequence: CDR1 MNHEY, CDR2 SMNVEV (reference sequence). CDR3 length: 17 residues. The CDR3 sequence: CASSPTGQGWGGETQYF. CDR3 DNA: TGTGCCAGCAGTCCCACGGGACAGGGCTGGGGAGGAGAGACCCAGTACTTC.

V gene TRBV7-9 combines with J gene TRBJ2-5; a possible D gene is TRBD2 (5 bases). Trimming shortened V by 3 bases and J by 1 base, and 9 bases separated the two germline ends. Germline loops: CDR1 SEHNR, CDR2 FQNEAQ (reference sequence). The CDR3 covers 14 residues. This chain's CDR3 is CASSFSTIQETQYF. CDR3 DNA: TGTGCCAGCAGCTTTTCGACTATCCAAGAGACCCAGTACTTC.

This clone turned up a few times. V gene TRBV5-4 combines with J gene TRBJ2-3, with no clear D. This CDR3 has 15 residues. V was clipped by 4 bases and J by 1 base, with 13 bases between them. CDR1 is SGHNT and CDR2 is YYREEE in the germline V gene (reference sequence). The chain's CDR3 is CASSPRGVRTDTQYF. CDR3 DNA sequence: TGTGCCAGCAGCCCCCGCGGCGTTCGCACAGATACGCAGTATTTT.

This clone was found a few times. V usage is TRBV6-5 and J usage is TRBJ2-1; maybe TRBD1 (5 bases). Looked up from germline, CDR1 is MNHEY and CDR2 is SVGAGI. The CDR3 contains 11 residues. Trimming took 4 bases from V and 10 from J, leaving 8 bases between them. CDR3 in DNA: TGTGCCAGCAGTTCGACAGTGGAGCAGTTCTTC. Translated: CASSSTVEQFF.

The gene calls are TRBV2 and TRBJ2-1; weak D call: TRBD2 (5 bases). V was clipped by 0 bases and J by 8 bases, with 11 bases between them. The length of the CDR3 is 14 residues. Per germline, CDR1 SNHLY and CDR2 FYNNEI. The CDR3 nucleotides read TGTGCCAGCAGTGAAGCCCCCACTAGTTATGAGCAGTTCTTC. Protein: CASSEAPTSYEQFF.

The gene calls are TRBV14 and TRBJ2-7; D is undetermined. The CDR3 sequence is 14 residues long. CDR1 SGHDN and CDR2 FVKESK come from the germline V gene. Between the trimmed V and J ends, which lost 2 bases and 0 bases, there was a span of 8 bases. CDR3 coding DNA: TGTGCCAGCAGCCAATTTACCGGCTCCTACGAGCAGTACTTC. Encoded protein: CASSQFTGSYEQYF.

The J gene is TRBJ2-7, the V gene TRBV6-5, with 8 bases aligning to TRBD1. Trimming cost V 6 bases and J 5 bases; bases outside gene matches: 12. In germline, CDR1 is MNHEY, CDR2 SVGAGI. The CDR3 sequence is 15 residues long. CDR3 loop: CASSSSWTGIHEQYF. The CDR3 coding sequence is TGTGCCAGCAGCTCCTCATGGACAGGGATCCACGAGCAGTACTTC.

This clone has just a few counts. V gene TRBV15 combines with J gene TRBJ1-1, with TRBD1 as a possible D gene (5 bases). The CDR3 extends over 16 amino acids. Germline CDR1 and CDR2: LNHNV and YYDKDF (reference sequence). V gave up 0 bases and J gave up 1 base, with 12 bases separating them. CDR3 sequence: CATSRDFDRENTEAFF. The CDR3 region has the DNA TGTGCCACCAGCAGAGATTTTGACAGAGAGAACACTGAAGCTTTCTTT.

The gene calls are TRBV19 and TRBJ2-5, with D uncertain. CDR1 LNHDA and CDR2 SQIVND come from the germline V gene (reference sequence). This CDR3 comprises 16 residues. V lost 4 bases and J 3 bases, leaving 18 bases between the germline ends. CDR3 protein: CASSTQLGLVKETQYF. DNA of the CDR3: TGTGCCAGTAGTACCCAATTGGGCCTGGTTAAAGAGACCCAGTACTTC. The full variable domain, rest sourced from reference TRBV19 and TRBJ2-5, is DGGITQSPKYLFRKEGQNVTLSCEQNLNHDAMYWYRQDPGQGLRLIYYSQIVNDFQKGDIAEGYSVSREKKESFPLTVTSAQKNPTAFYLCASSTQLGLVKETQYFGPGTRLLVL.

The chain combines TRBV9 with TRBJ2-3; weak D call: TRBD2 (5 bases). This CDR3 region has 14 residues. The germline V gene has CDR1 SGDLS and CDR2 YYNGEE. The ends were cut back, 4 bases at V and 3 bases at J, with 12 bases in the middle. DNA of the CDR3: TGTGCCAGCAGCACTGATCCGGGGACAGATACGCAGTATTTT. Translated, it gives CASSTDPGTDTQYF.

The chain joins TRBV28 to TRBJ2-2; 8 bases match TRBD2. The CDR3 is made up of 16 amino acids. The germline gives CDR1 MDHEN, CDR2 SYDVKM. The trim removed 8 bases at V and 1 base at J, leaving 9 bases unmatched. CDR3 amino acids: CASYLSGILNTGELFF. The CDR3, as DNA: TGTGCCAGCTATCTTAGCGGGATCCTGAACACCGGGGAGCTGTTTTTT.

This clone was observed a handful of times. This chain links TRBV7-2 with TRBJ2-7, with D possibly TRBD2 on 5 matching bases. V was trimmed by 6 bases and J by 2 bases, leaving 11 bases between them. Germline CDR1 SGHTA, CDR2 FQGNSA. The CDR3 is 13 amino acids. This CDR3 is CASRTDGTYEQYF. DNA for the CDR3: TGTGCCAGCAGGACTGACGGGACCTACGAGCAGTACTTC.

This clone was found a few times. The identical CDR3 is also encoded by other nucleotide sequences in the sample. The rearrangement joins TRBV9 to TRBJ2-7; perhaps TRBD1 as D (5 bases). The germline V and J ends were trimmed by 0 bases and 6 bases, with 16 bases remaining between them. Germline lookup yields CDR1 SGDLS and CDR2 YYNGEE. The CDR3 sequence is 15 residues long. The CDR3 bases are TGTGCCAGCAGCGTAGCCCCGCAGGGTACCATCGAGCAGTACTTC. Protein sequence: CASSVAPQGTIEQYF.

This clone has a handful of counts. The J gene is TRBJ2-1, the V gene TRBV14, with TRBD2 identical over 9 bases. The length of the CDR3 is 16 residues. J lost 9 bases, V lost 2 bases, and 11 bases had no gene match. Germline loops: CDR1 SGHDN, CDR2 FVKESK. This CDR3 is CASSQQPGLAMGEQFF. In DNA form, the CDR3 reads TGTGCCAGCAGCCAACAACCGGGACTAGCTATGGGTGAGCAGTTCTTC.

The chain joins TRBV11-3 to TRBJ1-1; 8 positions match TRBD1. Unmatched junction bases numbered 0, after V lost 5 bases and J lost 1 base. Germline-derived CDR1 and CDR2 are SGHNT and YENEEA. The CDR3 covers 13 residues. Written as DNA, the CDR3 is TGTGCCAGCAGCGACAGGGGGAACACTGAAGCTTTCTTT. Translated, it gives CASSDRGNTEAFF.